This T cell receptor beta chain was identified during a study of blood T cells in healthy people across ages. Study-wide points: Among long-lived donors, naive CD4+ cells were more numerous and diversity higher than in aged donors.

The CDR3 is 14 amino acids. Per germline, CDR1 MNHEY and CDR2 SVGEGT. The germline V and J ends were trimmed by 5 bases and 3 bases, with 12 bases remaining between them. Comments on this clonotype: Its antigen is as yet unknown.

Roughly 10 milliliters of peripheral blood were drawn from each donor into EDTA-treated tubes. PCR was performed a second time for about 7 to 12 cycles using a sample-barcoded 5' primer and a J-beta primer mix. Every sample gave at least 2.5 million paired-end reads containing CDR3. TCRdb passed the 5' RACE reads through MiXCR, listing each CDR3 protein once. The top ten clones hold over 15% of a sample with about 780,000 distinct CDR3 sequences, around half of them seen once. Sequencing was carried out using blood. This receptor was taken from a man older than 75 in good health. This chain links TRBV6-2 or TRBV6-3 with TRBJ2-3; unclear D gene. CDR3 sequence (DNA): TGTGCCAGCAGTCGGATAAGCCGGACAGATACGCAGTATTTT. Its translation is CASSRISRTDTQYF.